This entry is about one T cell receptor beta chain. Its matching antigen is unknown. These data belong to a study of cytomegalovirus exposure and HLA in healthy donors. 60 Vbeta and 13 Jbeta primers were used in PCR. The protocol was immunoSEQ multiplex PCR, while the TCRdb copy is restricted to in-frame clones and leaves out a portion. The data hold under 110,000 clones, with about four fifths observed a single time. Germline-derived CDR1 and CDR2 are SGHRS and YFSETQ. This CDR3 has 13 amino acids. V was clipped by 3 bases and J by 10 bases; unmatched bases: 7. Whole-study results and caveats: The authors enumerated some 170 TCR beta chains as linked to cytomegalovirus. Researchers reported in a later analysis that a missense DCLRE1C variant was tied to TCR beta V- and J-gene trimming. In a later analysis, across HLA loci, associated TCR counts were highest for DRB1, lowest for HLA-C.

Sequenced sample: PBMCs. The chain has TRBV5-1 and TRBJ2-1; 7 nucleotides align to TRBD2. The TCR was taken from a middle-aged woman in good health and CMV-seronegative. CDR3 protein: CASSSPGLREQFF. The CDR3 nucleotides read TGCGCCAGCAGCTCTCCGGGACTACGCGAGCAGTTCTTC.